The T cell receptor beta chain described here comes from a study of cytomegalovirus exposure and HLA in healthy donors. The study ran its PCR with 60 Vbeta and 13 Jbeta primers. The table came from immunoSEQ multiplex PCR; TCRdb's copy has only in-frame clones and leaves some out. In the table there are approximately 170,000 clones, approximately 80% of which are singletons. The ends were cut back, 6 bases at V and 4 bases at J, with 6 bases in the middle. Germline V gene sequence: CDR1 SGHTA, CDR2 FQGNSA. CDR3 length equals 11 residues. J is TRBJ2-5 and V is TRBV7-2; D is perhaps TRBD1 (6 bases). The TCR originated in a woman younger than 30 in good health and CMV-seronegative. Sequenced: PBMCs. This chain's CDR3 is CASRQGETQYF. The DNA for the CDR3 is TGTGCCAGCAGACAGGGAGAGACCCAGTACTTC.